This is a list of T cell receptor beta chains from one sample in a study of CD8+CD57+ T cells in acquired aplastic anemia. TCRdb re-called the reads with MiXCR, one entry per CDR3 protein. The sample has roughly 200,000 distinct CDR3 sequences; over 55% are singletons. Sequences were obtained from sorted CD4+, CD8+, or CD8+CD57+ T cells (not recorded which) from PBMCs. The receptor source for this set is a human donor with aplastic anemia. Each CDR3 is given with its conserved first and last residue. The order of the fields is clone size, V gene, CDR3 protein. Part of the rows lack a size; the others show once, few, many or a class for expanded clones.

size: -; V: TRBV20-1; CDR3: CSARDGSSGISDTQYF
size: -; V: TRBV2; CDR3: CASSGQSQYYEQYF
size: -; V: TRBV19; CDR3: CASSIGPGKQPQHF
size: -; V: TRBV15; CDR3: CATSRDQPGLRAQYF
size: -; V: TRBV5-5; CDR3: CASSLYPTGALNQPQHF
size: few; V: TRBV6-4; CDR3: CASSDSDNNEQYF
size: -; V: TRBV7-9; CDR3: CASSLPHYEQYF
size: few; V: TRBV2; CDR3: CASSPSEGPNTF
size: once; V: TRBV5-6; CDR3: CASSLPAGAHEQYF
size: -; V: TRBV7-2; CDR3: CASSLSSGQTYEQYF
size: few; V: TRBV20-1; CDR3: CSARRDSEAFF
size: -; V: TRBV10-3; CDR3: CAISGTDNQPQHF
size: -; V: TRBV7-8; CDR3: CASRPILSTDTQYF
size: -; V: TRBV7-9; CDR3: CASSFRTANTEQFF
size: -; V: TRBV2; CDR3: CASSDRFSSEQFF
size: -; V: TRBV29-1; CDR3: CSVGGGQSYEQYF
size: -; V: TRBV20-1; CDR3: CSASGATYEQYF
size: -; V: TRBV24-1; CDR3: CATSRGREGHNEQFF
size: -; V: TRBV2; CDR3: CASSEDQGTYEQYF
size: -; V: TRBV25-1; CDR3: CASSGPKDGYTF
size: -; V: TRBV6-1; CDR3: CASSYAAGVGNQPQHF
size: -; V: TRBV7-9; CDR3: CASSSEMNTEAFF
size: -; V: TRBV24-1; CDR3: CATSDFASDGYTF
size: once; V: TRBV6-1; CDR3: CASSGNQPQHF
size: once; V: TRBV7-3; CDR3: CASRVGGQDTEAFF
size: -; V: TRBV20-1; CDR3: CSATNSAGTGGEQYF
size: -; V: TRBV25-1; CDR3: CASSDLGGQETQYF
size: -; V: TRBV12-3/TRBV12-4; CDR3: CASSFLVNQPQHF
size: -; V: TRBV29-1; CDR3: CSVPKNTEAFF
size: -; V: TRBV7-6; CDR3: CASSLGTGKTPLGRELFF
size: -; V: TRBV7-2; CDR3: CASSLDWEQETQYF
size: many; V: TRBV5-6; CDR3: CASSFAGASTGELFF
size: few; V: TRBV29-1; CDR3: CSGGTGAYQETQYF
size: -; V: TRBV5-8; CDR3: CASSKGFQGREKLFF
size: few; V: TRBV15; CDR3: CATSSSRSGQGIGNEQFF
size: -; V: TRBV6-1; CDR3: CASSEGVVQYF
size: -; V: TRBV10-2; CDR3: CASSLRQAVTEAFF
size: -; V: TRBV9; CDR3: CASSGQGLLNYGYTF
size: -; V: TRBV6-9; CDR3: CASRSSPGELFF
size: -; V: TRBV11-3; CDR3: CASSLHSERGHNEQFF
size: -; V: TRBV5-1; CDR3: CASSSTAGCNEQYF
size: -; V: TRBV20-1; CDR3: CSATVSGRPDTQYF